Listed below are T cell receptor beta chains from one sample, sequenced in a study of T cells after yellow fever vaccination. TCRdb called the 5' RACE reads again in MiXCR, with one record for every CDR3 protein. The table records 350,000 to 450,000 distinct CDR3 sequences, roughly a sixth of them present only once. Material: PBMCs, obtained before the yellow fever booster vaccination. The source is a man aged 18 to 30 who received the YFV17D yellow fever vaccine. Both conserved end residues are part of each CDR3. A D gene is named only where the DNA matches it firmly. Size is stated for part of the rows, as once, few or many counts, or as a class when the clone is expanded.

>TRBJ1-6|NA|NA|TRBV6-2/TRBV6-3
TGTGCCAGCAGTTACGCAGGACATAATTCACCCCTCCACTTT
CASSYAGHNSPLHF
>TRBJ1-1|few|NA|TRBV29-1
TGCAGCGCCCCCAGGGAAACTGAAGCTTTCTTT
CSAPRETEAFF
>TRBJ1-5|few|NA|TRBV7-2
TGTGCCAGCAAAGGGATCGGGGTGGATCAGCCCCAGCATTTT
CASKGIGVDQPQHF
>TRBJ1-5|NA|TRBD1|TRBV11-2
TGTGCCAGCAGCTGGGGACAGGGATACAATCAGCCCCAGCATTTT
CASSWGQGYNQPQHF
>TRBJ2-3|few|TRBD2|TRBV7-9
TGTGCCAGCAGCCGGACTAGCGGGGATTCAGATACGCAGTATTTT
CASSRTSGDSDTQYF
>TRBJ1-6|NA|NA|TRBV20-1
TGCAGTGCTCCAGAACGGGGACCCTATAATTCACCCCTCCACTTT
CSAPERGPYNSPLHF
>TRBJ1-5|NA|NA|TRBV4-2
TGTGCCAGCAGCCAGGGTCTTAATCAGCCCCAGCATTTT
CASSQGLNQPQHF
>TRBJ1-1|NA|NA|TRBV5-1
TGCGCCAGCAGCTGGGACGGGAGGAACACTGAAGCTTTCTTT
CASSWDGRNTEAFF
>TRBJ2-5|NA|NA|TRBV18
TGTGCCAGCTCACCACTGCCAGGGCCCGTTTTGGAGACCCAGTACTTC
CASSPLPGPVLETQYF
>TRBJ2-3|few|NA|TRBV28
TGTGCCAGCAGTTTGTTTTCCCACACAGATACGCAGTATTTT
CASSLFSHTDTQYF
>TRBJ1-5|NA|TRBD1|TRBV6-1
TGTGCCAGCAGTGAACCCGACAGGGGACAACTCTATAGCAATAAGCCCCAGCATTTT
CASSEPDRGQLYSNKPQHF
>TRBJ2-5|few|NA|TRBV20-1
TGCAGTCCTGGAGGGAACCAAGAGACCCAGTACTTC
CSPGGNQETQYF
>TRBJ2-5|NA|NA|TRBV12-3/TRBV12-4
TGTGCCAGCAGCCACAGGGGGGGGCAAGAGACCCAGTACTTC
CASSHRGGQETQYF
>TRBJ2-1|NA|NA|TRBV29-1
TGCAGCGTTGCCTTGCGGGTTAGTTCAAGAAATGAGCAGTTCTTC
CSVALRVSSRNEQFF
>TRBJ1-5|NA|NA|TRBV19
TGTGCCAGTACCACGGGGGTCTCATCGGGGGAGCCCCAGCATTTT
CASTTGVSSGEPQHF
>TRBJ1-5|NA|NA|TRBV6-2/TRBV6-3
TGTGCCAGCAGTTACTTTTTGCACACGCTAATCAAACCCCAGCATTTT
CASSYFLHTLIKPQHF
>TRBJ2-3|NA|TRBD2|TRBV9
TGTGCCAGCAGCGTAGATCGGGGGGGAGGCACAGATACGCAGTATTTT
CASSVDRGGGTDTQYF
>TRBJ1-4|NA|NA|TRBV4-2
TGTGCCAGCAGCCAGAATTTTCAGGCAACTAATGAAAAACTGTTTTTT
CASSQNFQATNEKLFF
>TRBJ1-1|NA|TRBD1|TRBV5-1
TGCGCCAGCAGCTCGACCGGGACAGGCACTGAAGCTTTCTTT
CASSSTGTGTEAFF
>TRBJ2-5|few|NA|TRBV5-4
TGTGCCAGCAGCTATCCTCACGGCCAAGAGACCCAGTACTTC
CASSYPHGQETQYF
>TRBJ1-1|NA|NA|TRBV4-1
TGCGCCAGCAGGGGGGGGTTATGGGGCGCTTTCTTT
CASRGGLWGAFF
>TRBJ2-3|few|TRBD2|TRBV7-2
TGTGCCAGCAGATCCAAGGGACTAGCGGGAAGCACAGATACGCAGTATTTT
CASRSKGLAGSTDTQYF
>TRBJ2-7|few|NA|TRBV5-6
TGTGCCAGCAGCTTGAGAGGGGCCTACGAGCAGTACTTC
CASSLRGAYEQYF
>TRBJ1-2|many|NA|TRBV12-3/TRBV12-4
TGTGCCAGCAGCCCCACAGGGTATGGCTACACCTTC
CASSPTGYGYTF